These 2 T cell receptor beta chains originate from one sample sequenced in a study of T-cell memory formation after mild COVID-19. In TCRdb, the 5' RACE reads were re-called with MiXCR into one record per CDR3 protein. The data hold 380,000 or so distinct CDR3 sequences, with 14% observed a single time. The sample comprised PBMCs or a T cell subset sorted from them (not recorded which). These receptors were taken from a man aged 18 to 29 who had mild COVID-19 (a few samples of this study predate the infection). Cell type and time point are not known.

Only a few counts were recorded for this clonotype. Here the CDR3 DNA reads TGCAGTGGGAGGAGGGGATGGGCGCACAATGAGCAGTTCTTC. Translating it yields CSGRRGWAHNEQFF. This chain uses TRBV20-1 with TRBJ2-1; tentatively, D is TRBD2 (6 bases). This CDR3 spans 14 amino acids. Germline values: CDR1 DFQATT, CDR2 SNEGSKA (reference sequence). Trimming shortened V by 7 bases and J by 5 bases, and 18 bases separated the two germline ends.

The chain links TRBV5-6 to TRBJ2-7, with a possible D match to TRBD1 (6 bases). CDR3 length: 13 residues. The germline V and J ends were trimmed by 4 bases and 3 bases, with 11 bases remaining between them. From germline, CDR1 is SGHDT and CDR2 YYEEEE. As DNA, the CDR3 is TGTGCCAGCAGCATGGGGGCCTTCTACGAGCAGTACGTC. Its protein product is CASSMGAFYEQYV.